Each of the 19 T cell receptor beta chains below was sequenced from the same sample in a study of response to subunit inactivated influenza vaccine. TCRdb reprocessed the RT-PCR reads with MiXCR, giving one entry per CDR3 protein. The sample includes 700,000 to 800,000 distinct CDR3 sequences, under 20% of them seen just once. The sequenced sample was PBMCs from blood, obtained roughly 5 days after vaccination. The receptors shown here come from a man aged 50-60 years who received an inactivated influenza vaccine.

This clonotype was detected only a few times. This rearrangement joins TRBV6-2 or TRBV6-3 to TRBJ2-7, with D perhaps TRBD1 or TRBD2 (5 bases each). This CDR3 has 16 amino acids. V lost 2 bases to trimming and J lost 0 bases, with 14 bases between them. CDR1 and CDR2 from the germline V gene are MNHEY and SVGEGT. DNA for the CDR3: TGTGCCAGCAGTTACCTGGGGGTTCCCATCTCCTACGAGCAGTACTTC. Translation gives CASSYLGVPISYEQYF.

This chain joins TRBV10-2 and TRBJ1-2; 8 nucleotides align to TRBD1. V lost 3 bases, J lost 5 bases, and 20 bases stayed unmatched. Looked up from germline, CDR1 is WSHSY and CDR2 is SAAADI. The CDR3 is made up of 19 amino acids. CDR3 region: CASSEPGGGRQGKGYGYTF. CDR3 DNA sequence: TGCGCCAGCAGTGAACCCGGCGGTGGCCGACAGGGGAAAGGATATGGCTACACCTTC.

Here the CDR3 DNA reads TGTGCCACCAGTGATTCAGGAATAGATACGCAGTATTTT. Protein: CATSDSGIDTQYF. The rearrangement uses TRBV24-1 and TRBJ2-3; D not resolved. Germline CDR1 reads KGHDR; CDR2 reads SFDVKD. This CDR3 spans 13 amino acids. Trimming shortened V by 2 bases and J by 5 bases, and 7 bases separated the two germline ends.

The DNA for the CDR3 is TGTGCCACCAGCAGCCAACGTGCAGAAAATGAAAAACTGTTTTTT. This translates into CATSSQRAENEKLFF. The rearrangement uses TRBV15 and TRBJ1-4; D gene uncertain. Germline loops: CDR1 LNHNV, CDR2 YYDKDF (reference sequence). Trimming left V 3 bases short and J 5 bases short, with 13 bases between. This CDR3 spans 15 amino acids.

The chain combines TRBV4-3 with TRBJ1-2, with D perhaps matching TRBD1 (5 bases). Trimming stripped 6 bases from V and 0 bases from J, with 8 bases between. The CDR3 has 13 residues. Germline V gene sequence: CDR1 LGHNA, CDR2 YSLEER. The CDR3 region is CASRRGPNYGYTF. DNA of the CDR3: TGCGCCAGCAGGCGGGGACCTAACTATGGCTACACCTTC.

J is TRBJ2-1 and V is TRBV7-6; maybe TRBD1 (6 bases). With 2 bases removed from V and 7 bases from J, the gap between germline ends came to 12 bases. The CDR3 loop spans 14 amino acids. CDR1 is SGHVS, CDR2 FNYEAQ, per germline. CDR3 protein: CASSLSHRANEQFF. The CDR3 bases are TGTGCCAGCAGCTTATCCCACAGGGCGAATGAGCAGTTCTTC.

This clonotype was counted many times. This chain links TRBV12-3 or TRBV12-4 with TRBJ1-2, with a tentative D call TRBD1 (6 bases). The CDR3 contains 15 residues. Between the trimmed V and J ends, which lost 6 bases and 4 bases, there was a span of 18 bases. The CDR3 DNA is TGTGCCAGCAGGAAGGGACAATTAACGATCTATGGCTACACCTTC. It specifies CASRKGQLTIYGYTF.

This clonotype came up many times. The gene calls are TRBV12-3 or TRBV12-4 and TRBJ2-7, with 9 positions matching TRBD1. The junction had 10 bases not matched to a gene; V was cut back by 5 bases and J by 5 bases. CDR3 length: 15 amino acids. CDR3 amino acids: CASSRRQGEGNEQYF. The CDR3 DNA follows: TGTGCCAGCAGTCGGAGACAGGGGGAAGGTAACGAGCAGTACTTC.

The chain is built from TRBV2 and TRBJ2-7; 10 nucleotides align to TRBD1. This CDR3 has 15 amino acids. Germline loops: CDR1 SNHLY, CDR2 FYNNEI. J gave up 7 bases and V 5 bases, and 11 bases lay outside the gene matches. This CDR3 is CASSKVPGQGREQYF. The CDR3 nucleotides are TGTGCCAGCAGTAAGGTCCCGGGACAGGGGCGGGAGCAGTACTTC.

This clonotype was picked up many times. The chain links TRBV20-1 to TRBJ1-5, with TRBD1 as a possible D gene (5 bases). Trimming shortened V by 6 bases and J by 0 bases, and 15 bases separated the two germline ends. CDR1 DFQATT and CDR2 SNEGSKA come from the germline V gene (reference sequence). There are 15 residues in the CDR3. CDR3 coding DNA: TGCAGTGCCTGGGACGGACCTTATAGCAATCAGCCCCAGCATTTT. Its protein product is CSAWDGPYSNQPQHF.

The sample holds a few counts of this clonotype. This chain connects TRBV10-3 to TRBJ2-2; 7 bases are a match to TRBD1. In germline, CDR1 is ENHRY, CDR2 SYGVKD. V lost 5 bases, J lost 7 bases, and 4 bases stayed unmatched. The CDR3 consists of 13 residues. The CDR3 here is CAISQQGLGELFF. Here the CDR3 DNA reads TGTGCCATCAGTCAACAGGGGCTCGGGGAGCTGTTTTTT.

The V and J genes are TRBV5-6 and TRBJ2-4; tentative D call: TRBD2 (5 bases). The V gene's germline CDR1 is SGHDT and CDR2 YYEEEE. CDR3 length: 16 amino acids. V lost 4 bases to trimming and J lost 3 bases, with 17 bases between them. The CDR3 sequence is CASSPAGNWGKNIQYF. The CDR3 bases are TGTGCCAGCAGCCCGGCCGGGAATTGGGGCAAAAACATTCAGTACTTC.

This clonotype was seen a handful of times. This chain uses TRBV5-6 with TRBJ1-4; D remains ambiguous. This CDR3 is 12 amino acids long. Trimming removed 3 bases at V and 8 bases at J, with 8 bases between. Germline V gene lookup returns CDR1 SGHDT and CDR2 YYEEEE. The chain's CDR3 is CASSWSGEKLFF. CDR3 DNA: TGTGCCAGCAGCTGGTCTGGGGAAAAACTGTTTTTT.

This clonotype was counted only a few times. The rearrangement joins TRBV5-6 to TRBJ2-1, with 7 nucleotides matching TRBD1. CDR1 is SGHDT, CDR2 YYEEEE, per germline. V dropped 6 bases and J dropped 6; count of bases not matched to a gene: 6. The CDR3 spans 13 residues. The CDR3, as DNA: TGTGCCAGCATAGAGGGGGCGCGCAATGAGCAGTTCTTC. Its protein is CASIEGARNEQFF. Full variable domain (rest looked up from reference TRBV5-6 and TRBJ2-1): DAGVTQSPTHLIKTRGQQVTLRCSPKSGHDTVSWYQQALGQGPQFIFQYYEEEERQRGNFPDRFSGHQFPNYSSELNVNALLLGDSALYLCASIEGARNEQFFGPGTRLTVL.

This sequence joins TRBV2 and TRBJ2-2; D remains ambiguous. V lost 3 bases and J lost 6, with 11 bases in between. CDR1 and CDR2 from the germline V gene are SNHLY and FYNNEI. The CDR3 consists of 14 residues. The CDR3 spells CASSEIGRAGELFF. The CDR3 nucleotides are TGTGCCAGCAGTGAGATAGGACGGGCCGGGGAGCTGTTTTTT.

CDR3 residues: CASSQPTTGSNEKLFF. The DNA for the CDR3 is TGTGCCAGCAGCCAACCCACGACAGGTTCGAATGAAAAACTGTTTTTT. The gene calls are TRBV4-2 and TRBJ1-4, with D maybe TRBD1 (6 bases). The CDR3 consists of 16 residues. Germline V gene sequence: CDR1 LGHNA, CDR2 YNFKEQ. Trimming took 2 bases from V and 5 from J, leaving 15 bases between them.

The V gene is TRBV20-1, the J gene TRBJ2-7; weak D call: TRBD1 (6 bases). Per germline, CDR1 DFQATT and CDR2 SNEGSKA (reference sequence). V was clipped by 6 bases and J by 2 bases, with 26 bases between them. The CDR3 length is 17 residues. CDR3 protein: CSALESLGTGWTYEQYF. CDR3 nucleotide sequence: TGCAGTGCCCTAGAGTCATTAGGTACAGGGTGGACCTACGAGCAGTACTTC.

The chain is built from TRBV5-6 and TRBJ2-3; D is perhaps TRBD2 (5 bases). Germline lookup yields CDR1 SGHDT and CDR2 YYEEEE. CDR3 length equals 13 residues. V was cut by 4 bases and J by 14 bases, with 20 bases left in between. CDR3 residues: CASSLLGSGSGYF. The CDR3 bases are TGTGCCAGCAGCCTTCTCGGCTCGGGATCGGGGTATTTT.

The rearrangement joins TRBV21-1 to TRBJ2-1; TRBD1, the table's D call, lacks a check against the DNA. TRBV21-1 constitutes a pseudogene. This CDR3 comprises 18 residues. The CDR3 loop reads CASSSSPTQGLSYNEQFF. The CDR3 bases are TGTGCCAGCAGCTCCAGCCCCACACAGGGTTTGTCCTACAATGAGCAGTTCTTC.